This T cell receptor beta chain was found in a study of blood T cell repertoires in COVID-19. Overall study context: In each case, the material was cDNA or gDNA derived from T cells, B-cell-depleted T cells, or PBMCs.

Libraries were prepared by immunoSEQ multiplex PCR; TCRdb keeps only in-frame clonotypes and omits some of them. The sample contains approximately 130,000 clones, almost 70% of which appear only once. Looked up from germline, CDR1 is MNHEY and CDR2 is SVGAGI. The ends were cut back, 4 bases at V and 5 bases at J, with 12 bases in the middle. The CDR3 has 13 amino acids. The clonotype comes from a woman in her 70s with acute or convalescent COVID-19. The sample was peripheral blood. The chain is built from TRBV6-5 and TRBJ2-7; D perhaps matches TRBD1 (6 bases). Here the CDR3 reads CASSWGRRNEQYF. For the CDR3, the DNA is TGTGCCAGCAGTTGGGGGCGTAGGAACGAGCAGTACTTC.